This T cell receptor (beta chain) was documented in a study of pediatric ulcerative colitis. The assay was immunoSEQ multiplex PCR, and TCRdb's table has in-frame clones only and misses some. The table has 20,000 to 30,000 clones, 55% to 75% seen once. Trimming removed 3 bases from V and 4 bases from J, with 10 bases in between. Germline V lookup: CDR1 SGHNT, CDR2 YENEEA. CDR3 length: 14 amino acids. During colonoscopy, one to two rectal pinch biopsies were collected. This sequence originates from a boy younger than 18 with severe ulcerative colitis. J is TRBJ2-4 and V is TRBV11-3; no definite D call. The material sequenced was gut tissue. The CDR3 sequence is CASSLDGQKNIQYF. The CDR3 DNA is TGTGCCAGCAGCTTGGACGGTCAGAAAAACATTCAGTACTTC. Combining the CDR3 with reference TRBV11-3 and TRBJ2-4 gives the whole variable domain EAGVVQSPRYKIIEKKQPVAFWCNPISGHNTLYWYLQNLGQGPELLIRYENEEAVDDSQLPKDRFSAERLKGVDSTLKIQPAELGDSAVYLCASSLDGQKNIQYFGAGTRLSVL.